The entry that follows covers one TCR beta chain sequence. There is no known antigen for this receptor. Relative to the germline gene, one junction end is altered; a read error may explain this. This sample stems from a study of blood T cell repertoires in COVID-19 (TCRdb year 2020). Study-level background: Samples from collaborators originated in the United States, Italy and Spain and spanned both the acute and convalescent phases of COVID-19. The material from the prospective study consisted of cDNA or gDNA derived from T cells, B-cell-depleted T cells, or PBMCs. Deeply sampled blood TCRbeta repertoires from subjects exposed to, actively infected with, or recovered from COVID-19 were included in the dataset. The samples were drawn from the first 160 participants of the ongoing ImmuneRACE study and from 950 to 1,500 subjects provided by 6 global collaborators. The repertoires were released in a freely available public database meant as a resource for research on the immune response to SARS-CoV-2. Nearly every sample came with metadata listing a de-identified subject ID, COVID-19 status, age in years and sex. HLA class I and class II types, where available, came from metadata supplied by the sample provider rather than from assay-based typing.

Study-level results and caveats: The amount of clinical and demographic metadata varied by source and participant and was provided uncurated.

Enrolling through a virtual design, the prospective study's participants ranged in age from roughly 18 to 89 years and lived across around 25 United States geographic areas. Cohort assignment in the prospective study relied on participant-reported clinical history from a screening survey and a study questionnaire. In the prospective study, mobile phlebotomists collected whole blood, serum and a nasopharyngeal or oropharyngeal swab from each participant. Participants in the prospective study had the option to provide additional blood draws and questionnaires over an approximately 2-month period. Prospective study blood samples were shipped either frozen or at room temperature before DNA extraction. TCRbeta CDR3 regions were amplified from genomic DNA using the immunoSEQ Assay, a bias-controlled multiplex PCR. Per the authors' processing: The number of nucleated cells in each sample was estimated by amplification of reference gene primers within the assay. To quantify the absolute abundance of each unique TCRbeta CDR3 rearrangement, sequence reads were collapsed and filtered. For each sample, productive Simpson clonality was calculated as the square root of Simpson's diversity index across productive rearrangements. The table comes from immuneACCESS by way of TCRdb, which keeps in-frame sequences with V and J called. Part of the clones is missing from these tables; in studies checked, under half for an unresolved V gene and the rest for unknown reasons. That table is the source of V, J and clone size, and D and trimming were worked out from the DNA. For this sample there are some 380,000 clones; roughly 88% appear just once. Jointly, the top ten make up approximately 2.1% of the sample.

From a lookup of the germline V gene, CDR1 and CDR2 are MNHEY and SVGAGI. The CDR3 runs 15 residues from the cysteine to the phenylalanine. CDR3 DNA is the only sequence kept; it has 45 bases, read in frame from the first base. The source is a woman between 40 and 55 years old with acute COVID-19. This sequence uses TRBV6-5 and TRBJ1-2; no D segment can be confidently identified. Material: PBMCs or T cells enriched from blood (not recorded which). The nucleotide sequence reads as follows: TGTGCCACCAGTCCCGACCTGGGCAGGCTCTATGGCTACACCTTC. Its protein reads: CATSPDLGRLYGYTF.